These 9 T cell receptor beta chains were all obtained from the same sample, sequenced in a study of monozygotic twins with inflammatory bowel disease. TCRdb reprocessed the 5' RACE reads; each CDR3 protein has one entry and no DNA is given. The specimen's table records around 200,000 distinct CDR3 sequences. Specimen: blood. These receptors came from a human donor with ulcerative colitis or Crohn's disease, or a healthy co-twin of an affected twin (not recorded which).

The chain combines TRBV20-1 with TRBJ1-2. Germline V gene lookup returns CDR1 DFQATT and CDR2 SNEGSKA (reference sequence). This CDR3 spans 14 amino acids. The CDR3 loop reads CSAGGGKLNYGYTF.

This chain connects TRBV20-1 to TRBJ1-6; TCRdb names TRBD1, which stays unverified in the absence of DNA. This CDR3 region has 14 residues. Germline values: CDR1 DFQATT, CDR2 SNEGSKA (reference sequence). The CDR3 sequence: CSAPEDRTNSPLHF.

V usage is TRBV20-1 and J usage is TRBJ1-5. This CDR3 has 14 amino acids. Germline CDR1 reads DFQATT; CDR2 reads SNEGSKA (reference sequence). The CDR3 sequence is CSASQAAINQPQHF.

V gene TRBV3-1 combines with J gene TRBJ2-2; TCRdb's D call of TRBD1 is untestable without DNA. Germline V gene data show CDR1 as LGHDT and CDR2 as YNNKEL (reference sequence). The CDR3 extends over 17 amino acids. CDR3 amino acids: CASSYEAGTANTGELFF. The full variable domain, with the rest looked up from reference TRBV3-1 and TRBJ2-2, is DTAVSQTPKYLVTQMGNDKSIKCEQNLGHDTMYWYKQDSKKFLKIMFSYNNKELIINETVPNRFSPKSPDKAHLNLHINSLELGDSAVYFCASSYEAGTANTGELFFGEGSRLTVL.

The rearrangement uses TRBV9 and TRBJ2-1; TCRdb's D call, TRBD1, is unchecked because there is no DNA. The germline CDR1 and CDR2 sequences are SGDLS and YYNGEE. The CDR3 runs 15 residues. CDR3 amino acids: CASSLRQGLYNEQFF.

The chain uses TRBV7-9 and TRBJ2-5; TCRdb calls TRBD1, which cannot be checked without DNA. This CDR3 comprises 14 residues. The germline V gene has CDR1 SEHNR and CDR2 FQNEAQ (reference sequence). This chain's CDR3 is CASSLSAPRETQYF.

The rearrangement uses TRBV7-6 and TRBJ1-5. CDR3 length: 13 amino acids. Germline values: CDR1 SGHVS, CDR2 FNYEAQ. CDR3 protein: CASSSARHQPQHF.

The CDR3 sequence is CACQLGLTYEQYF. This chain links TRBV11-2 with TRBJ2-7; the D call from TCRdb, TRBD2, cannot be confirmed without DNA. The germline V gene has CDR1 SGHAT and CDR2 FQNNGV. The CDR3 length is 13 residues.

CDR3 amino acids: CASSPWTPYTGELFF. This rearrangement joins TRBV27 to TRBJ2-2; absent DNA, TCRdb's TRBD1 call cannot be checked. Germline V gene data show CDR1 as MNHEY and CDR2 as SMNVEV (reference sequence). The CDR3 extends over 15 amino acids.